What follows are 3 T cell receptor beta chains derived from one specimen sequenced in a study of cytomegalovirus exposure and HLA in healthy donors. With 60 Vbeta and 13 Jbeta primers, the PCR was carried out. TCRdb keeps only in-frame clones here, not all; method: immunoSEQ multiplex PCR. The sample contains roughly 130,000 clones, approximately 65% of which appear only once. The sample was PBMCs. These receptors all come from a man younger than 30 in good health and CMV-seronegative.

This sequence joins TRBV9 and TRBJ2-1, with a possible D match to TRBD2 (6 bases). The CDR3 totals 12 residues. Germline lookup yields CDR1 SGDLS and CDR2 YYNGEE. Trimming left V 3 bases short and J 11 bases short, with 12 bases between. CDR3 region: CASSAPSDKQFF. The CDR3 nucleotides are TGTGCCAGCAGCGCCCCTAGCGACAAGCAGTTCTTC.

In this sample, this clone turned up a few times. This sequence joins TRBV9 and TRBJ2-1, with 9 nucleotides matching TRBD1. V shed 4 bases, J shed 3 bases, and the junction held 8 bases outside the gene matches. Per the germline V gene, CDR1 is SGDLS and CDR2 is YYNGEE. There are 16 residues in the CDR3. The CDR3 sequence: CASSLTEGQGYNEQFF. Here the CDR3 DNA reads TGTGCCAGCAGCCTCACGGAGGGACAGGGCTACAATGAGCAGTTCTTC.

The CDR3 protein is CASSSDREPYEQYF. CDR3 DNA sequence: TGTGCCAGTAGCTCAGACAGGGAACCCTACGAGCAGTACTTC. V is TRBV19 and J is TRBJ2-7; 7 positions match TRBD1. The CDR3 covers 14 residues. In germline, CDR1 is LNHDA, CDR2 SQIVND (reference sequence). V was clipped by 6 bases and J by 2 bases; unmatched bases: 7.